The entry below describes one T cell receptor (beta chain). CDR1 is GTSNPN, CDR2 SVGIG, per germline (reference sequence). Trimming stripped 7 bases from V and 6 bases from J, with 12 bases between. The CDR3 covers 11 residues. The record originates from a study of blood T cell repertoires in COVID-19. Study-wide context: The United States, Italy and Spain supplied acute and convalescent COVID-19 samples.

Membership in each cohort depended on participant-reported clinical history. In the original analysis: Quantification of nucleated cells was approximated via reference gene primer amplification. Assay: immunoSEQ multiplex PCR; the TCRdb copy retains only in-frame clones and omits some. Clone size and the V and J calls come from that table; the DNA yielded D and trimming. This repertoire shows some 150,000 clones, roughly 78% found once; its top ten account for 5% to 7%. The specimen sequenced was PBMCs or T cells enriched from blood (not recorded which). J is TRBJ1-2 and V is TRBV30; D is possibly TRBD1 (6 bases). The receptor's source is a woman aged 45-65 years who had recovered from COVID-19. CDR3 nucleotide sequence: TGTGCCTCCGACCGACAGGATGGCTACACCTTC. Its translation is CASDRQDGYTF.